This T cell receptor beta chain emerged from a study of T cell clonotyping in hematopoietic cell transplantation. TCRdb's copy holds only in-frame clones and misses some; the assay was immunoSEQ multiplex PCR. The sample lists about 38,000 clones; 85% to 95% were seen once. Time point meaning: recipient sample about 28 days before transplant, after cytoreduction. Findings and limits, study-wide: CD4 and CD8 repertoire contributions could not be separated without sorting. Higher Inverse Simpson Index values in graft donor and pretransplant recipient predicted broader posttransplant TCR diversity.

V was shortened by 2 bases and J by 12 bases, with 8 bases between the two germline ends. The CDR3 has 10 amino acids. Germline loops: CDR1 MNHNS, CDR2 SASEGT. In the case of this clone: Its matching antigen is unknown.

The chain has TRBV6-1 and TRBJ2-7, with D possibly being TRBD1 or TRBD2 (6 bases each). The specimen comprised peripheral blood mononuclear cells, sampled before stem cell transplant. The origin of this receptor is a man aged 35-49 years with chronic myeloid leukemia. Some clones in this sample may be carry-over from other donors' samples. CDR3 bases: TGTGCCAGCAGTGAACGGGGGCCGTACTTC. The encoded protein is CASSERGPYF.